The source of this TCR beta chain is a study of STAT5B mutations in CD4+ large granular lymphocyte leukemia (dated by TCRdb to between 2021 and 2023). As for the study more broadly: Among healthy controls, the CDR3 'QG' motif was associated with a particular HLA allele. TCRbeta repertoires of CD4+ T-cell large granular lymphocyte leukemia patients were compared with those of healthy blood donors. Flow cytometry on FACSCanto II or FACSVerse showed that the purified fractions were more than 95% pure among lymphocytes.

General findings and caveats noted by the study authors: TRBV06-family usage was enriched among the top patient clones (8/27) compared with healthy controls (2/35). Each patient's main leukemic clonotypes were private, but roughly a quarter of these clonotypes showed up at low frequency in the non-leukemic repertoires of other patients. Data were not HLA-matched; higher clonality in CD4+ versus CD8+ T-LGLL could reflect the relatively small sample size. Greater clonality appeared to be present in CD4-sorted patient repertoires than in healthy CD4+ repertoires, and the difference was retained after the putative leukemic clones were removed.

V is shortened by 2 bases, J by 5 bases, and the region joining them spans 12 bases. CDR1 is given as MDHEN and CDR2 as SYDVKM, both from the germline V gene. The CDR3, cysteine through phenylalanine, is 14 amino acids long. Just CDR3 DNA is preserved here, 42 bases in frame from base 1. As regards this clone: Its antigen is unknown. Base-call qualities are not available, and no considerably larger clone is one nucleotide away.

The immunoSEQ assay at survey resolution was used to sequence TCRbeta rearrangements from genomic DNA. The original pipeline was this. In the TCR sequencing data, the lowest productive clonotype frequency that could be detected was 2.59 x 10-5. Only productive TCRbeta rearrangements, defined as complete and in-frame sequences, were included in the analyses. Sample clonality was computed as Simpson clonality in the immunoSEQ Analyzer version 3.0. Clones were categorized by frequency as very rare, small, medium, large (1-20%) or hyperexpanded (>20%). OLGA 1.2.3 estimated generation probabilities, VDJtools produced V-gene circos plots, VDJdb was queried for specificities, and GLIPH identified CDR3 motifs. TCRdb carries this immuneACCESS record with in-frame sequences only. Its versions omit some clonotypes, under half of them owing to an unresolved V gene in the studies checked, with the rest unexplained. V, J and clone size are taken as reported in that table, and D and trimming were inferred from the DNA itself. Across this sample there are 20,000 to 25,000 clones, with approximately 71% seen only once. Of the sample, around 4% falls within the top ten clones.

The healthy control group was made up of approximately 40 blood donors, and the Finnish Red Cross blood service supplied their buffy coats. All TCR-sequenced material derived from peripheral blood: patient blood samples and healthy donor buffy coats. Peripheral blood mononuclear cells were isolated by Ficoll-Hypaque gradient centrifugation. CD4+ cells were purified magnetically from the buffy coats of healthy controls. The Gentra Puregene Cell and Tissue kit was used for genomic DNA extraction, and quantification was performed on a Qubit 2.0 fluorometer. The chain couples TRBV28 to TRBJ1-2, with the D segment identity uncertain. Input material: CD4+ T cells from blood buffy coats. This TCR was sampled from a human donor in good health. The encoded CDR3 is CASSLPATLYGYTF. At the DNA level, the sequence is TGTGCCAGCAGTTTACCCGCCACCCTATATGGCTACACCTTC.